A single sample gave rise to the 15 T cell receptor beta chains below, sequenced in a study of blood T cells in healthy people across ages. Together with a sample-barcoded 5' primer, a J-beta primer mix was included in a second PCR lasting about 6 to 11 cycles. TCRdb analysed the 5' RACE reads with MiXCR anew, one entry per CDR3 protein. This sample has around 1.7 million distinct CDR3 sequences, with about 30% found just once. The source material was blood. These receptor sequences come from a young woman in good health.

This clonotype was picked up a small number of times. This chain links TRBV12-3 or TRBV12-4 with TRBJ2-1, with 7 bases identical to TRBD1. The CDR3 totals 15 residues. The junction had 3 bases not matched to a gene; V was cut back by 2 bases and J by 2 bases. The CDR3: CASSLRGLAYNEQFF. The DNA for the CDR3 is TGTGCCAGCAGTTTAAGGGGGCTCGCCTACAATGAGCAGTTCTTC.

The gene calls are TRBV15 and TRBJ1-2, with a possible D match to TRBD1 (6 bases). The germline V and J ends were trimmed by 1 base and 8 bases, with 14 bases remaining between them. The germline gives CDR1 LNHNV, CDR2 YYDKDF (reference sequence). The CDR3 spans 14 residues. CDR3 nucleotide sequence: TGTGCCACCAGCAGAGGCGGGACACTCCGGGGCTACACCTTC. Its protein is CATSRGGTLRGYTF.

This clonotype was counted only a few times. The chain employs TRBV10-3 and TRBJ1-5; 7 nucleotides match TRBD1. There are 13 residues in the CDR3. Germline values: CDR1 ENHRY, CDR2 SYGVKD. The V and J ends lost 8 bases and 6 bases, in that order; junction bases with no gene match: 7. The CDR3 DNA is TGTGCCATCCCCAGGGGGGGGTTTCAGCCCCAGCATTTT. Protein sequence: CAIPRGGFQPQHF.

The rearrangement uses TRBV5-1 and TRBJ2-3; D is possibly TRBD1 or TRBD2 (5 bases each). The CDR3 covers 15 residues. The ends were cut back, 0 bases at V and 3 bases at J, with 11 bases in the middle. In germline, CDR1 is SGHRS, CDR2 YFSETQ. CDR3 sequence reads: CASSLGGSLTDTQYF. The CDR3 bases are TGCGCCAGCAGCTTGGGGGGGAGCCTAACAGATACGCAGTATTTT. The full variable domain, its missing parts supplied by reference TRBV5-1 and TRBJ2-3, is KAGVTQTPRYLIKTRGQQVTLSCSPISGHRSVSWYQQTPGQGLQFLFEYFSETQRNKGNFPGRFSGRQFSNSRSEMNVSTLELGDSALYLCASSLGGSLTDTQYFGPGTRLTVL.

The chain employs TRBV4-3 and TRBJ2-5; 9 nucleotides align to TRBD1. The ends lost 3 bases at V and 4 bases at J; junction bases unmatched: 9. From germline, CDR1 is LGHNA and CDR2 YSLEER. This CDR3 has 16 amino acids. This chain's CDR3 is CASSHQLGQGGETQYF. CDR3 DNA: TGCGCCAGCAGCCATCAATTGGGACAGGGCGGAGAGACCCAGTACTTC.

The chain is built from TRBV28 and TRBJ2-7; the match to TRBD2 covers 9 bases. The CDR3 totals 12 residues. V lost 6 bases, J lost 7 bases, and 4 bases stayed unmatched. Germline V gene lookup returns CDR1 MDHEN and CDR2 SYDVKM. CDR3 in DNA: TGTGCCAGCAGGGCGGGAGGGCATGAGCAGTACTTC. This gives the protein CASRAGGHEQYF.

The chain has TRBV20-1 and TRBJ2-7; a weak D match, TRBD2 (6 bases). The germline gives CDR1 DFQATT, CDR2 SNEGSKA (reference sequence). V was pared by 1 base and J by 3 bases, with 10 bases between. This CDR3 comprises 13 residues. The CDR3 protein is CSARVRGLYEQYF. The DNA of the CDR3 is TGCAGTGCTAGAGTGCGGGGCCTCTACGAGCAGTACTTC.

The chain has TRBV4-1 and TRBJ2-7; D gene unclear. The CDR3 spans 18 residues. Trimming removed 1 base from V and 6 bases from J, with 25 bases in between. Germline lookup yields CDR1 MGHRA and CDR2 YSYEKL. CDR3 residues: CASSQGSGSQAASPEQYF. The DNA of the CDR3 is TGCGCCAGCAGCCAAGGTTCTGGGTCTCAGGCCGCCTCTCCCGAGCAGTACTTC.

The rearrangement uses TRBV14 and TRBJ1-1; 9 bases are shared with TRBD1. From germline, CDR1 is SGHDN and CDR2 FVKESK. V lost 4 bases, J lost 9 bases, and 9 bases stayed unmatched. The CDR3 is made up of 14 amino acids. Here the CDR3 DNA reads TGTGCCAGCAGCCCTCTCCGGGACAGGGTTCAAGCTTTCTTT. This codes for CASSPLRDRVQAFF.

This clonotype was seen more than once but under ten times. The gene calls are TRBV4-1 and TRBJ2-1; possible D gene TRBD1, 5 bases. Germline values: CDR1 MGHRA, CDR2 YSYEKL. Trimming removed 2 bases at V and 6 bases at J, with 14 bases between. The CDR3 extends over 15 amino acids. CDR3 DNA: TGCGCCAGCAGCCAACAGGGAACCCAGGCCAATGAGCAGTTCTTC. This codes for CASSQQGTQANEQFF.

This clonotype was detected only a few times. The V and J genes are TRBV20-1 and TRBJ2-4, with TRBD2 matching 8 bases. With the DNA end fitting TRBJ2-5 better, the J assignment may be wrong. Germline CDR1 reads DFQATT; CDR2 reads SNEGSKA (reference sequence). The CDR3 runs 13 residues. CDR3 sequence (DNA): TGCAGTGCGCTCGAGGGACTAGGCGGGACCCAGTACTTC. As protein: CSALEGLGGTQYF.

This clonotype was seen many times. The chain employs TRBV18 and TRBJ2-6; D is ambiguous. V dropped 6 bases and J dropped 0 bases, with 9 bases sitting between them. The CDR3 consists of 15 residues. Germline lookup yields CDR1 KGHSH and CDR2 LQKENI. CDR3 sequence (DNA): TGTGCCAGCTCCAAACTCCCCTCTGGGGCCAACGTCCTGACTTTC. As protein: CASSKLPSGANVLTF.

Turning to this clonotype: At one end the junction does not follow the germline gene, possibly because of a read error. The V and J genes are TRBV7-2 and TRBJ1-2; 9 bases map to TRBD1. CDR3 length equals 14 residues. Germline V gene lookup returns CDR1 SGHTA and CDR2 FQGNSA. The CDR3 DNA follows: TGCGCCAGCAGCTTAGCGACAGGGGGCTATGGCTACACCTTC. Its protein is CASSLATGGYGYTF.

The V call is TRBV4-3, the J call TRBJ2-1; D is uncertain. This CDR3 is built from 15 residues. Germline V gene lookup returns CDR1 LGHNA and CDR2 YSLEER. V gave up 3 bases and J gave up 3 bases, with 12 bases separating them. The CDR3, as DNA: TGCGCCAGCAGCCAGCGAACGGACGGCTACAATGAGCAGTTCTTC. This codes for CASSQRTDGYNEQFF.

The V call is TRBV30, the J call TRBJ1-1; 8 bases align to TRBD1. The germline gives CDR1 GTSNPN, CDR2 SVGIG (reference sequence). The CDR3 is 15 residues long. V shed 2 bases, J shed 5 bases, and the junction held 10 bases outside the gene matches. CDR3 DNA: TGTGCCTGGAGTACGGGTGGGACAGGTTGGACTGAAGCTTTCTTT. It is translated as CAWSTGGTGWTEAFF.